The T cell receptor beta chain under discussion was sequenced for a study of glioma-infiltrating T cells after dendritic cell vaccination. Findings and caveats of the study: Longer survival after dendritic cell vaccination followed higher pretreatment TIL content.

The method was immunoSEQ multiplex PCR; TCRdb's version includes in-frame clones alone and lacks a portion of them. Of fewer than 40,000 clones in the sample, approximately 91% are singletons; the top ten hold roughly 2.3%. A remark on this clone: Its antigen is still unknown.

Germline loops: CDR1 SGHVS, CDR2 FNYEAQ. The junction had 14 bases not matched to a gene; V was cut back by 5 bases and J by 10 bases. The CDR3 runs to 16 residues. The rearrangement uses TRBV7-6 and TRBJ1-6, with TRBD1 matching 7 bases. Sequencing was performed on blood, taken before dendritic cell vaccination. The receptor comes from a human donor with glioblastoma. DNA of the CDR3: TGTGCCAGCAGCCCATCGACAGGGCGGGGAGGATCACCCCTCCACTTT. Amino acids: CASSPSTGRGGSPLHF. Using reference TRBV7-6 and TRBJ1-6 for the parts outside the CDR3, the full variable domain is GAGVSQSPRYKVTKRGQDVALRCDPISGHVSLYWYRQALGQGPEFLTYFNYEAQQDKSGLPNDRFSAERPEGSISTLTIQRTEQRDSAMYRCASSPSTGRGGSPLHFGNGTRLTVT.